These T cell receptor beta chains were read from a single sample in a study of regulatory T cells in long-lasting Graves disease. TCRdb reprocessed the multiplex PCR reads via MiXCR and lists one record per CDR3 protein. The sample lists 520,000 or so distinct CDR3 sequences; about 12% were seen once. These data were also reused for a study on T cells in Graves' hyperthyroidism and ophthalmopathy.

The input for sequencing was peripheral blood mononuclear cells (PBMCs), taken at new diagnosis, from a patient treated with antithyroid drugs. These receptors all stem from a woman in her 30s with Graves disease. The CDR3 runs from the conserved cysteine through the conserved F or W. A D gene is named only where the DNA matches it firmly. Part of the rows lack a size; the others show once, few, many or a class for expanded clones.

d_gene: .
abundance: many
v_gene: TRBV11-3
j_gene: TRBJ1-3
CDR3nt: TGTGCCAGCAGCTATTACTCTGGAAACACCATGTATTTT
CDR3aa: CASSYYSGNTMYF

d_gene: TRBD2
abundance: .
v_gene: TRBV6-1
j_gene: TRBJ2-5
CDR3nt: TGTGCCAGCAGGGCGTCCGGGACTAGGGAGACCCAGTACTTC
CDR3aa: CASRASGTRETQYF

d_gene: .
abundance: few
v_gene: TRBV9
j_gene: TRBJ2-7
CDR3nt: TGTGCCAGCAGCCCGGGGGCCTACTCCTACGAGCAGTACTTC
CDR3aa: CASSPGAYSYEQYF

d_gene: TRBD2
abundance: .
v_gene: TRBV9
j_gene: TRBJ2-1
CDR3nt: TGTGCCAGCAGCTTTACGACTAGCGTTAACCCGAATGAGCAGTTCTTC
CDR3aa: CASSFTTSVNPNEQFF

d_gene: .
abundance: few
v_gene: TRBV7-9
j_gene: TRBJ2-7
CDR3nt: TGTGCCAGCAGCTTACCGGGGGCGGAAGAGCAGTACTTC
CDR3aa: CASSLPGAEEQYF

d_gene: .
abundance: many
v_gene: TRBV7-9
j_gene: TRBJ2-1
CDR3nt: TGTGCCAGCAGCTTAGGGGATTGGGACCTTTACAATGAGCAGTTCTTC
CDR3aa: CASSLGDWDLYNEQFF

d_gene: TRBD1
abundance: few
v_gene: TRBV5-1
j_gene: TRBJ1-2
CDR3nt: TGCGCCAGCAGCTTGGGACAGGGGGCGCATGCCTATGGCTACACCTTC
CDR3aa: CASSLGQGAHAYGYTF

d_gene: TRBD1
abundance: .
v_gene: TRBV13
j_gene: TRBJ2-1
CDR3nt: TGTGCCAGCAGGAATACAGGGGTCCGGCAGGACTTCTACAATGAGCAGTTCTTC
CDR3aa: CASRNTGVRQDFYNEQFF

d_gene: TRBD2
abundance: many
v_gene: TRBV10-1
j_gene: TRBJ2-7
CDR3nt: TGCGCCAGCTCGGGTAGCGGGAGGGCCTGCGAGCAGTACTTC
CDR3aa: CASSGSGRACEQYF

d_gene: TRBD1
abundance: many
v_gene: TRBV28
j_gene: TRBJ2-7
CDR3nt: TGTGCCAGCAGTTCTAGGACAGGTTTTGTCTACGAGCAGTACTTC
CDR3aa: CASSSRTGFVYEQYF

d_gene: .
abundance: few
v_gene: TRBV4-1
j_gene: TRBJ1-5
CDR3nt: TGCGCCAGCAGCCAAGTACCGGGGGTTGCAAATCAGCCCCAGCATTTT
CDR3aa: CASSQVPGVANQPQHF

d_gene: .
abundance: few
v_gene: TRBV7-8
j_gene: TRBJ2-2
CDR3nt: TGTGCCAGCAGCTTTCTTCCCGACAGAAACACCGGGGAGCTGTTTTTT
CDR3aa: CASSFLPDRNTGELFF

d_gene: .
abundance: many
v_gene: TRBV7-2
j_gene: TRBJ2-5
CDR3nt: TGTGCCAGCAGCTTACTATACGGTGAGACCCAGTACTTC
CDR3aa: CASSLLYGETQYF

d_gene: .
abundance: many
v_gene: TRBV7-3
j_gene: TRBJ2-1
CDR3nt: TGTGCCAGCAGCTTAACTGTGGGTGATTACAATGAGCAGTTCTTC
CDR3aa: CASSLTVGDYNEQFF

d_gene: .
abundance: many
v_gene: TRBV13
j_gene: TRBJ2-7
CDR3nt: TGTGCCAGCAGCTCTACAACTCGGGGCGGGCGAAAGGCCTACGAGCAGTACTTC
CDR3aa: CASSSTTRGGRKAYEQYF

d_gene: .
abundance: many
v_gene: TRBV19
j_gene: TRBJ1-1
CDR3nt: TGTGCCAGTAGTCGGTCCTTTGACACTGAAGCTTTCTTT
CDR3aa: CASSRSFDTEAFF

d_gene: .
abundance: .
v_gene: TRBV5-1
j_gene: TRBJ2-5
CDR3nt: TGCGCCAGCAGCTTGTCAGGGAAAGAGACCCAGTACTTC
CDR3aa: CASSLSGKETQYF

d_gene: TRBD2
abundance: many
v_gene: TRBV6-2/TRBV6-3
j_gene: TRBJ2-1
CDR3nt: TGTGCCAGCAGCCGGAGCGGGGCCTCCTACAATGAGCAGTTCTTC
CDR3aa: CASSRSGASYNEQFF

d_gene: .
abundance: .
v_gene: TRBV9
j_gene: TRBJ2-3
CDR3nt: TGTGCCAGCAGCGCACGACTAGGGGCAGATACGCAGTATTTT
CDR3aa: CASSARLGADTQYF

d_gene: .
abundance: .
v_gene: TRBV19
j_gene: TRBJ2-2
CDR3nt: TGTGCCAGTAGTTCACAGGACTCCGTGGACACCGGGGAGCTGTTTTTT
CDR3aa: CASSSQDSVDTGELFF

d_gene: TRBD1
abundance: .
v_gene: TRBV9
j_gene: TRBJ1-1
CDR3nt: TGTGCCAGCAGCGTAGGGGACAGGAGCGGCATGAACACTGAAGCTTTCTTT
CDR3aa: CASSVGDRSGMNTEAFF

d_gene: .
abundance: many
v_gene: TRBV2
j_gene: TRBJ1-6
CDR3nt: TGTGCCACAACGGGCCTCTCGAATTCACCCCTCCACTTT
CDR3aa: CATTGLSNSPLHF

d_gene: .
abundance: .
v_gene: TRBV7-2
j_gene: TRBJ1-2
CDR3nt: TGTGCCAGCAGCTTGGTGGGACCGGGCTATGGCTACACCTTC
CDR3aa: CASSLVGPGYGYTF

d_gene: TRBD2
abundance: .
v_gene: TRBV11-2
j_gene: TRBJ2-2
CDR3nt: TGTGCCAGCAGCCCGACTAGCGGGGATATTAACACCGGGGAGCTGTTTTTT
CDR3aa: CASSPTSGDINTGELFF

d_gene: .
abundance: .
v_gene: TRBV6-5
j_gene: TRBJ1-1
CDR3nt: TGTGCCAGCAATTACCGGGCGGGCACTGAAGCTTTCTTT
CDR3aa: CASNYRAGTEAFF

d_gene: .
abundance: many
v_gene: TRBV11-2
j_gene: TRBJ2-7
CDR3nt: TGTGCCAGCAGCGTCGACATTCCCTACGAGCAGTACTTC
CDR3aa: CASSVDIPYEQYF

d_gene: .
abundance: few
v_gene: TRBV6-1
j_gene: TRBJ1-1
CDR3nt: TGTGCCAGCACAGGGTTTTCAAAGAACACTGAAGCTTTCTTT
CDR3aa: CASTGFSKNTEAFF

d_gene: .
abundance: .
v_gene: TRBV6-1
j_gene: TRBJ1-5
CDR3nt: TGTGCCAGCAGCGGACTGATTAGCAATCAGCCCCAGCATTTT
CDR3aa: CASSGLISNQPQHF

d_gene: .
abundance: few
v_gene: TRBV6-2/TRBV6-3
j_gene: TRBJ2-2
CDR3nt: TGTGCCAGCAGGTTACGTACTCGGGACGCCGGGGAGCTGTTTTTT
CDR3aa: CASRLRTRDAGELFF

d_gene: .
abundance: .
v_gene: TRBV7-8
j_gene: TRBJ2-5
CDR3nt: TGTGCCAGCAGTTTCCGGGGCAAACGGGAGACCCAGTACTTC
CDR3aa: CASSFRGKRETQYF

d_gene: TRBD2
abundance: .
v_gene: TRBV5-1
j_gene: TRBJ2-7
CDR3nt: TGCGCCAGCACCCCTCGTGGACTAGCGGGAGGTGGGGAGCAGTACTTC
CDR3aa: CASTPRGLAGGGEQYF

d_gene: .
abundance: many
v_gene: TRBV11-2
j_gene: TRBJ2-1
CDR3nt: TGTGCCAGTAGCTATAGGGGCTCCTACAATGAGCAGTTCTTC
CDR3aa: CASSYRGSYNEQFF

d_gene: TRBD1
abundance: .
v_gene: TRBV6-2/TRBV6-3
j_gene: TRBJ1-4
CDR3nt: TGTGCCAGCAGTTATACTACAGGGGGAGAAAAACTGTTTTTT
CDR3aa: CASSYTTGGEKLFF

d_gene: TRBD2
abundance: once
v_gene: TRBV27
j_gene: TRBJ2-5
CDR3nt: TGTGCCAGCAGTTCGAGGACTAGCGGGAGTCCGGAGACCCAGTACTTC
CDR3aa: CASSSRTSGSPETQYF

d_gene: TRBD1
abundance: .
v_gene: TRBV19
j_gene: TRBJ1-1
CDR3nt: TGTGCCTCGGGACAGGGGGCGGCTGAAGCTTTCTTT
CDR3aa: CASGQGAAEAFF

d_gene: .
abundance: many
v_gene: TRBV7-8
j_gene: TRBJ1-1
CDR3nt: TGTGCCAGCAGCTTAGCAGGGATGACTGAAGCTTTCTTT
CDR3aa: CASSLAGMTEAFF

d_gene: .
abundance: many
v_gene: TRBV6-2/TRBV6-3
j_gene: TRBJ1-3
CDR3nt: TGTGCCAGCAGGAAACCAGGCGTCTCTGGAAACACCATATATTTT
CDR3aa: CASRKPGVSGNTIYF

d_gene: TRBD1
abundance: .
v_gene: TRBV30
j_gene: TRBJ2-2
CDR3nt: TGTGCCTGGAGGCGACAGGGGGCCGGCGGGGAGCTGTTTTTT
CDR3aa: CAWRRQGAGGELFF

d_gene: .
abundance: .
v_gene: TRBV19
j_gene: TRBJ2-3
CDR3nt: TGTGCCAGTAGTCCACGGGGTATACCTAGCACAGATACGCAGTATTTT
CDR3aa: CASSPRGIPSTDTQYF

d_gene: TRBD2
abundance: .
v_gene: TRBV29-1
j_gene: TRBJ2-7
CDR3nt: TGCAGCGTCGAAGGCGGGAGGGGGCCTGAATCGTCCTACGAGCAGTACTTC
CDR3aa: CSVEGGRGPESSYEQYF

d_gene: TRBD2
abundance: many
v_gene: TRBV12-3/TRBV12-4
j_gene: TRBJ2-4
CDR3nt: TGTGCCAGCAGTTTAGGTGGTAGCGGGAGAAACATTCAGTACTTC
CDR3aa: CASSLGGSGRNIQYF

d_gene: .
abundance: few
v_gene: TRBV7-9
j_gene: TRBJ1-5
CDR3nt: TGTGCCAGCAGTTTGGACAGTTCGGGGCCCCAGCATTTT
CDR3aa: CASSLDSSGPQHF

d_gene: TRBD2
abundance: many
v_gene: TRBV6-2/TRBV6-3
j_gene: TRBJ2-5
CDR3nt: TGTGCCAGCAGTCCCCTCGGGGGGACCGGGGCCCTAAGGACCCAGTACTTC
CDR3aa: CASSPLGGTGALRTQYF

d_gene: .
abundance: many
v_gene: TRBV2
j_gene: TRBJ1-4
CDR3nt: TGTGCCAGCAGACCAACGACAGCCACTAATGAAAAACTGTTTTTT
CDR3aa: CASRPTTATNEKLFF

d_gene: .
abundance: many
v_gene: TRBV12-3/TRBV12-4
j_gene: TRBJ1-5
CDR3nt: TGTGCCAGCAGTTTGGGGATTGACAATCAGCCCCAGCATTTT
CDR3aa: CASSLGIDNQPQHF

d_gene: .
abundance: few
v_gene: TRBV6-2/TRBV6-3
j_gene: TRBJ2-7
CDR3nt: TGTGCCAGCAGTTCGGGGCAGGGTCACTCCTACGAGCAGTACTTC
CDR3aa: CASSSGQGHSYEQYF

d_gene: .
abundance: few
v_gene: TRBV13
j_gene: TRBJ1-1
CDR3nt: TGTGCCAGCAGCTTCCCTTCCGTGAGCACTGAAGCTTTCTTT
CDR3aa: CASSFPSVSTEAFF

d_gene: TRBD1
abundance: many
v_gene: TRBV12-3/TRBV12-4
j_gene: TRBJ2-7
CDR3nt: TGTGCCAGCAGTTCTTGGGGGATCACCGGGACAGGGGGGTACGAGCAGTACTTC
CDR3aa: CASSSWGITGTGGYEQYF

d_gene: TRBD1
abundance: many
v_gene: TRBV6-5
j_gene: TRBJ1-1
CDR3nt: TGTGCCAGCAGTTACCGGGGCAGGGGGTCAACTGAAGCTTTCTTT
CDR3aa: CASSYRGRGSTEAFF

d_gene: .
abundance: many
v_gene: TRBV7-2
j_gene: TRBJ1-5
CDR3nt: TGTGCCAGCAGCGAAAACAGACCGTATAGCAATCAGCCCCAGCATTTT
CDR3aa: CASSENRPYSNQPQHF

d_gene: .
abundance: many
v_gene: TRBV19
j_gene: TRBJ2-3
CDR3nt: TGTGCCAGTAGCCCCCTGAGGGGGGAAGCAGATACGCAGTATTTT
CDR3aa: CASSPLRGEADTQYF

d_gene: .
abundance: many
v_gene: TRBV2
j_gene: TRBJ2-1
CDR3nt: TGTGCCAGCAGTGAAGCGGATTACAATGAGCAGTTCTTC
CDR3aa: CASSEADYNEQFF

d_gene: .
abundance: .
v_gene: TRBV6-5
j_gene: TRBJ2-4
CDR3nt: TGTGCCAGCAGTTACCCAGTGGGCCGGGCAGGAACCAAAAACATTCAGTACTTC
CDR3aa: CASSYPVGRAGTKNIQYF

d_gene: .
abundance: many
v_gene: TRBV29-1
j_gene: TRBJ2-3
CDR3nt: TGCAGCGTTTTTGCTACGGTCGCAGATACGCAGTATTTT
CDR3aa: CSVFATVADTQYF

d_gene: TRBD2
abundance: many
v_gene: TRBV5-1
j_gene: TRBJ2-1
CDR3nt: TGCGCCAGCAGCTTGTCCCCAACTAGCGGGAGGGCCGTTGAGCAGTTCTTC
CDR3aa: CASSLSPTSGRAVEQFF

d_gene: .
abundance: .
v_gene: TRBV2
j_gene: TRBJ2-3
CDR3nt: TGTGCCAGCAGTGGACGGCCAAGTGGGTTAGGAGATACGCAGTATTTT
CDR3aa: CASSGRPSGLGDTQYF

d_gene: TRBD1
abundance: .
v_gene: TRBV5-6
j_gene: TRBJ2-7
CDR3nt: TGTGCCAGCTGTCGGACAGGGAACCGGTACGAGCAGTACTTC
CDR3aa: CASCRTGNRYEQYF

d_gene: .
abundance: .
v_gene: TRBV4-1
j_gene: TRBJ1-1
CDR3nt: TGCGCCAACAGCCAGGGAGGACCGACGAACACTGAAGCTTTCTTT
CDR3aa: CANSQGGPTNTEAFF

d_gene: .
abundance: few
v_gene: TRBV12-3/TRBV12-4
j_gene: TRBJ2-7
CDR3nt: TGTGCCAGCAGTTTAACCAGAGCCTACGAGCAGTACTTC
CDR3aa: CASSLTRAYEQYF